A single sample gave rise to the 6 T cell receptor beta chains below, sequenced in a study of blood T cell repertoires in COVID-19. Clones were sequenced by immunoSEQ multiplex PCR, and TCRdb holds only the in-frame ones, with some missing. The sample holds hundreds of thousands of clones, 70% to 90% seen once. Sequenced material: PBMCs or T cells enriched from blood (not recorded which). The receptor set was obtained from a woman between 35 and 50 years old who had recovered from COVID-19.

This clone was observed once. This chain uses TRBV25-1 with TRBJ2-1, with unresolved D. The CDR3 length is 14 residues. Deletions cut 3 bases from V and 0 bases from J, with 6 bases between. CDR1 and CDR2 (germline): MGHDK, SYGVNS. Here the CDR3 DNA reads TGTGCCAGCAGTGACAGATTCTCCTACAATGAGCAGTTCTTC. This sequence encodes CASSDRFSYNEQFF.

The chain carries TRBV19 and TRBJ1-1; TRBD1 agrees at 7 bases. This CDR3 comprises 17 residues. V trimming: 0 bases; J trimming: 1 base; junction bases outside the gene matches: 8. Germline values: CDR1 LNHDA, CDR2 SQIVND (reference sequence). CDR3 protein: CASSIDPMGQPNTEAFF. CDR3 nucleotides: TGTGCCAGTAGTATAGATCCCATGGGACAGCCGAACACTGAAGCTTTCTTT.

V and J are TRBV7-3 and TRBJ2-1; TRBD2 might be the D (6 bases). CDR3 length: 15 residues. Trimming shortened V by 1 base and J by 2 bases, and 9 bases separated the two germline ends. CDR1 and CDR2 (germline): SGHTA, FQGTGA. The CDR3 loop is CASSLIAAPYNEQFF. The DNA for the CDR3 is TGTGCCAGCAGCTTAATAGCGGCTCCCTACAATGAGCAGTTCTTC. Combining the CDR3 with reference TRBV7-3 and TRBJ2-1 gives the whole variable domain GAGVSQTPSNKVTEKGKYVELRCDPISGHTALYWYRQSLGQGPEFLIYFQGTGAADDSGLPNDRFFAVRPEGSVSTLKIQRTERGDSAVYLCASSLIAAPYNEQFFGPGTRLTVL.

This clone appeared once. The rearrangement uses TRBV27 and TRBJ2-3, with 8 bases aligning to TRBD2. Unmatched junction bases numbered 4, after V lost 2 bases and J lost 0 bases. The CDR3 runs 16 residues. CDR1 is MNHEY, CDR2 SMNVEV, per germline (reference sequence). CDR3 amino acids: CASSLSGGRSTDTQYF. The CDR3 DNA reads as TGTGCCAGCAGTTTAAGTGGCGGGAGGAGCACAGATACGCAGTATTTT.

The chain recombines TRBV9 with TRBJ1-5; the D is unclear. CDR1 and CDR2 (germline): SGDLS, YYNGEE. V gave up 4 bases and J gave up 2 bases, with 10 bases separating them. The CDR3 runs to 14 residues. The CDR3 sequence: CASSPGMGNQPQHF. Written as DNA, the CDR3 is TGTGCCAGCAGCCCGGGGATGGGCAATCAGCCCCAGCATTTT.

The chain links TRBV18 to TRBJ1-2, with 8 bases fitting TRBD1. J gave up 7 bases and V 6 bases, and 13 bases lay outside the gene matches. The CDR3 length is 15 residues. The germline CDR1 and CDR2 sequences are KGHSH and LQKENI. The CDR3 is CASSPTVQGAPGYTF. In nucleotides, the CDR3 is TGTGCCAGCTCCCCCACCGTGCAGGGGGCGCCTGGCTACACCTTC.